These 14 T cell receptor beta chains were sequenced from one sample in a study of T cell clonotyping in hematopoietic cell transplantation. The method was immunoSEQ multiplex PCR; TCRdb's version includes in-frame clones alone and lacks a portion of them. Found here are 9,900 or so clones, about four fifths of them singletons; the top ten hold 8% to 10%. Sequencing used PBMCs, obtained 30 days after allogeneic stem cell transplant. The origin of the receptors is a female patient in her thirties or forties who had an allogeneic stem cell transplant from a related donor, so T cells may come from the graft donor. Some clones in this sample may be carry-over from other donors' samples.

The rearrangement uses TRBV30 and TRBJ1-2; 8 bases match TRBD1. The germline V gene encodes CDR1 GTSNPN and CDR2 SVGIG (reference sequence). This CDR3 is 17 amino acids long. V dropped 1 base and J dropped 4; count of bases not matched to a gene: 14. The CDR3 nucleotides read TGTGCCTGGAGTGGGATCGAGGCAGGGGGCCGTGGCTATGGCTACACCTTC. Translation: CAWSGIEAGGRGYGYTF. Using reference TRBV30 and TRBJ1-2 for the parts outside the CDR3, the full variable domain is SQTIHQWPATLVQPVGSPLSLECTVEGTSNPNLYWYRQAAGRGLQLLFYSVGIGQISSEVPQNLSASRPQDRQFILSSKKLLLSDSGFYLCAWSGIEAGGRGYGYTFGSGTRLTVV.

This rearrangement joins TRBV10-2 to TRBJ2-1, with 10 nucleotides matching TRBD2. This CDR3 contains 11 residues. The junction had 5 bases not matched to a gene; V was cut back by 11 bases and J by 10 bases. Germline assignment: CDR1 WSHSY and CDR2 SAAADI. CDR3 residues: CASGSGGEQFF. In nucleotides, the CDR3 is TGCGCCTCGGGTAGCGGGGGGGAGCAGTTCTTC.

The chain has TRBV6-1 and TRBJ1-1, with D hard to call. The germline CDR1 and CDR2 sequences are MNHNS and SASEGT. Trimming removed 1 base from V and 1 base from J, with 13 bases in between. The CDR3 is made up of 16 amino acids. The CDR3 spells CASSEVIGFSNTEAFF. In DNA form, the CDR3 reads TGTGCCAGCAGTGAAGTTATCGGTTTCTCGAACACTGAAGCTTTCTTT.

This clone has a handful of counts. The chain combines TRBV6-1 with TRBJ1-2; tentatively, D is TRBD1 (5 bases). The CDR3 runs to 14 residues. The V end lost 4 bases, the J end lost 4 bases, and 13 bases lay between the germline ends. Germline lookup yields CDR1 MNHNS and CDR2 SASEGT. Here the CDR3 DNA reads TGTGCCAGCAGTGTGCGGGTTAGGGGCTATGGCTACACCTTC. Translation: CASSVRVRGYGYTF.

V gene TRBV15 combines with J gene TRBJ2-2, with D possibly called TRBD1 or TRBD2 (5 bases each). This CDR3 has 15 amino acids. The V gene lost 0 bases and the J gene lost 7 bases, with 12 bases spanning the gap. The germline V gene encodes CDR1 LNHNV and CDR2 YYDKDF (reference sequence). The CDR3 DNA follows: TGTGCCACCAGCAGAGATCCGGGACGAATCGGGGAGCTGTTTTTT. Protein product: CATSRDPGRIGELFF.

The CDR3 region is CANTLYGYTF. CDR3 DNA: TGTGCCAACACCCTCTATGGCTACACCTTC. This sequence joins TRBV7-3 and TRBJ1-2, with no clear D. Trimming stripped 10 bases from V and 4 bases from J, with 7 bases between. CDR1 SGHTA and CDR2 FQGTGA come from the germline V gene. This CDR3 spans 10 amino acids.

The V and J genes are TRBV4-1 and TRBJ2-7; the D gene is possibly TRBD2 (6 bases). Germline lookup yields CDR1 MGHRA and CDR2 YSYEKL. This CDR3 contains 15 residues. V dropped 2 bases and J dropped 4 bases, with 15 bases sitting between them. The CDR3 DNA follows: TGCGCCAGCAGCCAAAAGGGAGGACCGTTATACGAGCAGTACTTC. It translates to CASSQKGGPLYEQYF.

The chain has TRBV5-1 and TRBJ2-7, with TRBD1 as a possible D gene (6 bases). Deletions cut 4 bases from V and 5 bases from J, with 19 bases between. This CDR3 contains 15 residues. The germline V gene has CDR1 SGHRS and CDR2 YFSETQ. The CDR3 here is CASSPETGWINEQYF. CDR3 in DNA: TGCGCCAGCAGCCCTGAAACAGGGTGGATTAACGAGCAGTACTTC.

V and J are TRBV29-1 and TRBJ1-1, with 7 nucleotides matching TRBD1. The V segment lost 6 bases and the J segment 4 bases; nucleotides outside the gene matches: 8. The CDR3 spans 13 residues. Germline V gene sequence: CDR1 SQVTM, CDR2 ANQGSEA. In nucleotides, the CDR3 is TGCAGCGTCCTGGGACAGCAGGGCACTGAAGCTTTCTTT. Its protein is CSVLGQQGTEAFF.

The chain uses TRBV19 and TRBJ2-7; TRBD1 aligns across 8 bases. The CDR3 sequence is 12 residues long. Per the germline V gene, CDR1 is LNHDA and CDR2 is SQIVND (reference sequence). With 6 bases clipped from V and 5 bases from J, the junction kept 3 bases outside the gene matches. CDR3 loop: CASSLDRDEQYF. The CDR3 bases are TGTGCCAGTAGCCTGGACAGGGACGAGCAGTACTTC.

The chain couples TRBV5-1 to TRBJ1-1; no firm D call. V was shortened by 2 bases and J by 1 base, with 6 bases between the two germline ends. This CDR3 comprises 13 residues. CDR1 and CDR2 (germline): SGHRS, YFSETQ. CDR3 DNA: TGCGCCAGCAGCTTAAGGCCGAACACTGAAGCTTTCTTT. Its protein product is CASSLRPNTEAFF.

CDR3 sequence: CASTRGESYEQYF. In nucleotides, the CDR3 is TGTGCCAGCACTCGGGGAGAGTCGTACGAGCAGTACTTC. The chain combines TRBV6-5 with TRBJ2-7, with D possibly matching TRBD2 (5 bases). The CDR3 runs 13 residues. The V end was cut by 7 bases, the J end by 4 bases, with 14 bases between. In germline, CDR1 is MNHEY, CDR2 SVGAGI.

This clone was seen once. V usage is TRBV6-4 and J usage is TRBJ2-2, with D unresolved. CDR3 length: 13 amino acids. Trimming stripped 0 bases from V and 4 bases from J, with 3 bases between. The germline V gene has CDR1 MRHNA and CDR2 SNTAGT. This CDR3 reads CASSDSSTGELFF. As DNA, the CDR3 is TGTGCCAGCAGTGACTCGAGCACCGGGGAGCTGTTTTTT.

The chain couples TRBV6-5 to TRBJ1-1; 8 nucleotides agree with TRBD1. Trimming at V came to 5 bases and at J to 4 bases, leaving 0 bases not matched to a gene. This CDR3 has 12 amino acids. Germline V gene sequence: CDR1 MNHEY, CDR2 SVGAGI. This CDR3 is CASSGTGTEAFF. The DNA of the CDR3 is TGTGCCAGCAGTGGGACAGGCACTGAAGCTTTCTTT.